This TCR beta chain appears in the sequencing data of a study of blood T cells in healthy people across ages. Whole-study findings and limits: Bulk PBMC profiling left naive and antigen-experienced comparisons inconclusive. Fewer expanded clones and more diversity marked long-lived versus aged donors.

A second PCR, run for roughly 7 to 11 cycles, used a sample-barcoded 5' primer plus a J-beta primer mix. Each of the cDNA molecules was tagged by a template-switch adaptor with 12 random nucleotides. TCRdb fed the 5' RACE reads into MiXCR, producing one record per CDR3 protein. The sample lists 1.6 million or so distinct CDR3 sequences, about 31% occurring once. Germline lookup yields CDR1 SGHVS and CDR2 FQNEAQ. The CDR3 extends over 15 amino acids. For this clonotype: Its specificity is unknown. The junction shows a germline mismatch at one end, possibly a read error.

This sequence joins TRBV7-8 and TRBJ2-1; 8 bases line up with TRBD1. Input material: blood. This sequence was found in a woman aged 25 to 39 in good health. The CDR3 reads CAGSSGTGPYNEQFF. Here the CDR3 DNA reads TGTGCCGGCAGCTCTGGGACAGGACCCTACAATGAGCAGTTCTTC.